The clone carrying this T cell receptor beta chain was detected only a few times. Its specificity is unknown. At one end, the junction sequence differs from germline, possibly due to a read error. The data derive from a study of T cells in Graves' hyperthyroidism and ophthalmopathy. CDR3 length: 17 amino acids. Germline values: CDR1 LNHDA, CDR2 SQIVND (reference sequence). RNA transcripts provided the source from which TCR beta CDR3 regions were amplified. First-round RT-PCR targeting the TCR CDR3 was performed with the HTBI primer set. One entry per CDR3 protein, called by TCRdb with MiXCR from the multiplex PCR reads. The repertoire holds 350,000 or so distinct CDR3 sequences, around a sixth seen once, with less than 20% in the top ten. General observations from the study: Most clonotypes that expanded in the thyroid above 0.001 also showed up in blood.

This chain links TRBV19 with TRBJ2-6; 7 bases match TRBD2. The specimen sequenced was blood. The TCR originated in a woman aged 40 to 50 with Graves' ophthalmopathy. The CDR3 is CASSIDGGSSGAKVLTF. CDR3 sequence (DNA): TGTGCCAGTAGTATAGACGGCGGGAGCTCTGGGGCCAAGGTCCTGACTTTC.